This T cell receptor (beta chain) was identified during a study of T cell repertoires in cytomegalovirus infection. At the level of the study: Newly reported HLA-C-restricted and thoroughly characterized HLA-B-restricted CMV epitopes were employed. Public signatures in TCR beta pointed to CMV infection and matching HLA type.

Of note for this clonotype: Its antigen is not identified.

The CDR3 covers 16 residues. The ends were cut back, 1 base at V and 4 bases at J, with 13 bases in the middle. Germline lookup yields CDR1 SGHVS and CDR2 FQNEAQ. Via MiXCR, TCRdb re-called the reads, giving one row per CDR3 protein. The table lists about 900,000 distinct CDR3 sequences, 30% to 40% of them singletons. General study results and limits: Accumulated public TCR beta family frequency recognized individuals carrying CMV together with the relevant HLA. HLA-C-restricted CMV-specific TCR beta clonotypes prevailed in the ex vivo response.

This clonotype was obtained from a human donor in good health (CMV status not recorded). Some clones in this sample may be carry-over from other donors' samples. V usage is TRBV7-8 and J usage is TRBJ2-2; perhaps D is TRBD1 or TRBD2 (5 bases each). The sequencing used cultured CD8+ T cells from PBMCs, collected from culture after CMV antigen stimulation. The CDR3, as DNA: TGTGCCAGCAGCTTAGTTCTGGGGCGGGTCACCGGGGAGCTGTTTTTT. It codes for CASSLVLGRVTGELFF.